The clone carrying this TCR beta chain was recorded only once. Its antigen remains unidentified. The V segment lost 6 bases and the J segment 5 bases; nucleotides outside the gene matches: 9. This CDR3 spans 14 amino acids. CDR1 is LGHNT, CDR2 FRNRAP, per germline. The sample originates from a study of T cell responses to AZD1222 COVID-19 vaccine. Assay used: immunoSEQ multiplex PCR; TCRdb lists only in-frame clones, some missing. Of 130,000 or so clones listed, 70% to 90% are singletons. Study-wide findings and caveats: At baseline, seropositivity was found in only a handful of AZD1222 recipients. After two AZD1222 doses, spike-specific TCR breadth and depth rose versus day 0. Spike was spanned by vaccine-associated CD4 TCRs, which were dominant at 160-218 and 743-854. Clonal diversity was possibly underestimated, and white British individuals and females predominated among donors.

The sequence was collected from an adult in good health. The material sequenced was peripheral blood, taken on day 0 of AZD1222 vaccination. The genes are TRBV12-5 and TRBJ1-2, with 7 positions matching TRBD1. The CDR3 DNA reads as TGTGCTAGTGGCCCTGACAGGGAGTGGTATGGCTACACCTTC. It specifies CASGPDREWYGYTF.